This passage covers 14 T cell receptor beta chains from one sample sequenced in a study of CD8+ T cells in alopecia areata listed by TCRdb under 2018. The library came from the immunoSEQ multiplex PCR assay. For TCR sequencing, RNA was extracted from every sample and reverse transcribed into cDNA to serve as template. Entries here come from immuneACCESS through TCRdb and include only in-frame sequences with V and J called. Some clones fail to appear in such tables; in the studies checked, an unresolved V gene covers under half of the shortfall, and the cause of the remainder is unknown. This sample gives 100,000 to 150,000 clones in total; around 50% of them show up just once. About 10% of the sample is in the top ten clones. Sequenced sample: NKG2D-low CD8+ T cells sorted from blood. The cell subset or site label of this sample denotes: sorted CD8+ NKG2D-low blood T cells. These receptors were taken from a human donor with alopecia areata.

The V and J genes are TRBV30 and TRBJ1-2, with 10 bases lining up with TRBD1. The germline CDR1 and CDR2 sequences are GTSNPN and SVGIG (reference sequence). This CDR3 contains 14 residues. Trimming removed 2 bases from V and 3 bases from J; junction bases left unmatched: 3. CDR3 DNA sequence: TGTGCCTGGAGTACCGGACAGGGGGACTATGGCTACACCTTC. Translating it yields CAWSTGQGDYGYTF.

This clone was seen just once. The chain uses TRBV27 and TRBJ1-2; D uncertain. Trimming removed 3 bases from V and 0 bases from J, with 5 bases in between. Germline V gene data show CDR1 as MNHEY and CDR2 as SMNVEV (reference sequence). CDR3 length equals 13 residues. The CDR3 sequence: CASSFAANYGYTF. The DNA of the CDR3 is TGTGCCAGCAGTTTCGCAGCTAACTATGGCTACACCTTC.

This clone has just a few counts. This rearrangement joins TRBV29-1 to TRBJ2-5; 8 bases are shared with TRBD1. The CDR3 sequence is 15 residues long. Germline CDR1 SQVTM, CDR2 ANQGSEA. The V and J ends lost 4 bases and 7 bases, in that order; junction bases with no gene match: 14. The CDR3 loop reads CSVAGQRDRMGTQYF. CDR3 nucleotide sequence: TGCAGCGTTGCGGGTCAAAGGGACAGGATGGGGACCCAGTACTTC.

The chain carries TRBV4-1 and TRBJ2-1; no definite D call. The CDR3 is made up of 11 amino acids. Looked up from germline, CDR1 is MGHRA and CDR2 is YSYEKL. Trimming pared 1 base from V and 7 bases from J, leaving 2 bases between. The CDR3 region is CASSQGNEQFF. The CDR3, as DNA: TGCGCCAGCAGCCAAGGGAATGAGCAGTTCTTC.

This clone was seen only a few times. The J gene is TRBJ2-3, the V gene TRBV30; D is ambiguous. The CDR3 has 11 residues. The ends were cut back, 3 bases at V and 2 bases at J, with 3 bases in the middle. Germline CDR1 GTSNPN, CDR2 SVGIG (reference sequence). The CDR3 DNA follows: TGTGCCTGGAGCCACACAGATACGCAGTATTTT. Residues: CAWSHTDTQYF.

The chain links TRBV30 to TRBJ2-7; D is unresolved. Germline-derived CDR1 and CDR2 are GTSNPN and SVGIG (reference sequence). V was cut by 0 bases and J by 5 bases, with 8 bases left in between. The CDR3 runs 12 residues. CDR3 bases: TGTGCCTGGAGTGTCTTTCGGAACGAGCAGTACTTC. It is translated as CAWSVFRNEQYF.

This chain joins TRBV4-1 and TRBJ1-2, with 7 bases lining up with TRBD1. Trimming cost V 0 bases and J 1 base; bases outside gene matches: 2. The germline gives CDR1 MGHRA, CDR2 YSYEKL. The CDR3 covers 15 residues. The CDR3 DNA is TGCGCCAGCAGCCAAGACGGACAGGTTAACTATGGCTACACCTTC. This codes for CASSQDGQVNYGYTF.

This clone was recorded a few times. The gene calls are TRBV29-1 and TRBJ1-2; TRBD1 matches at 7 bases. Germline loops: CDR1 SQVTM, CDR2 ANQGSEA. V shed 2 bases and J 10 bases; nucleotides not matched to a gene: 4. This CDR3 spans 11 amino acids. CDR3 protein: CSVERDSLYTF. The CDR3 DNA sequence: TGCAGCGTTGAAAGGGACAGTCTCTACACCTTC.

This clone has just one count. This chain uses TRBV4-1 with TRBJ2-3, with 7 bases fitting TRBD2. Per germline, CDR1 MGHRA and CDR2 YSYEKL. Trimming cost V 4 bases and J 2 bases; bases outside gene matches: 9. CDR3 length equals 16 residues. CDR3 nucleotide sequence: TGCGCCAGCAGCCCTCTCGGGCGGGGGAACACAGATACGCAGTATTTT. Protein: CASSPLGRGNTDTQYF.

The CDR3 DNA follows: TGTGCCAGCAGGTCTAGCGGGAGTGCAGATACGCAGTATTTT. It is translated as CASRSSGSADTQYF. V gene TRBV6-6 combines with J gene TRBJ2-3, with 10 bases that match TRBD2. The germline CDR1 and CDR2 sequences are MNHNY and SVGAGI (reference sequence). The CDR3 loop spans 14 amino acids. V was pared by 6 bases and J by 4 bases, with 4 bases of the junction left unmatched.

The chain uses TRBV29-1 and TRBJ1-2; no clear D gene. From germline, CDR1 is SQVTM and CDR2 ANQGSEA. The CDR3 extends over 13 amino acids. Deletions cut 7 bases from V and 3 bases from J, with 15 bases between. The CDR3 coding sequence is TGCAGCGCCCAATTTCCGGAGGACTATGGCTACACCTTC. Protein: CSAQFPEDYGYTF.

This clone was recorded a few times. The chain joins TRBV7-9 to TRBJ1-4; possibly TRBD1 for D (5 bases). In germline, CDR1 is SEHNR, CDR2 FQNEAQ (reference sequence). V dropped 3 bases and J dropped 0 bases, with 11 bases sitting between them. This CDR3 is 16 amino acids long. The CDR3 is CASSLLTASTNEKLFF. The CDR3, as DNA: TGTGCCAGCAGCTTGCTGACAGCCTCAACTAATGAAAAACTGTTTTTT.

A few counts support this clone. This chain uses TRBV29-1 with TRBJ2-1; TRBD2 agrees at 11 bases. CDR3 length equals 13 residues. The germline CDR1 and CDR2 sequences are SQVTM and ANQGSEA. V shed 6 bases, J shed 5 bases, and the junction held 3 bases outside the gene matches. CDR3 bases: TGCAGCGTCATACTAGCGGGAGACAATGAGCAGTTCTTC. It is translated as CSVILAGDNEQFF.

The chain has TRBV30 and TRBJ1-4; D gene uncertain. Germline V gene data show CDR1 as GTSNPN and CDR2 as SVGIG (reference sequence). The CDR3 loop spans 15 amino acids. The germline V and J ends were trimmed by 2 bases and 7 bases, with 17 bases remaining between them. CDR3 sequence (DNA): TGTGCCTGGAGTTCGGACGAGTCGGGAAGTGAAAAACTGTTTTTT. It translates to CAWSSDESGSEKLFF.